This is a list of T cell receptor beta chains from one sample in a study of identical twins' blood T cells. Using its own MiXCR run on the 5' RACE reads, TCRdb lists one record per CDR3 protein. The top ten clones hold 6% to 7% of a sample with 350,000 to 400,000 distinct CDR3 sequences, 28% of them seen once. The sequenced sample was PBMCs. The origin of the receptors is a woman aged 18 to 55 in good health. CDR3s include the opening cysteine and the closing phenylalanine or tryptophan. Each record gives: J gene, D gene, V gene, clone size, CDR3 protein, CDR3 DNA. A D gene is named only where the DNA matches it firmly. Where a row states a size, it is once, few, many or the class of an expanded clone; other rows omit it.

>TRBJ1-4|.|TRBV20-1|.
CSAHRVANEKLFF
TGCAGTGCCCACAGGGTTGCTAATGAAAAACTGTTTTTT
>TRBJ1-3|.|TRBV15|.
CATSRDRGTGNTIYF
TGTGCCACCAGCAGAGATCGGGGGACTGGAAACACCATATATTTT
>TRBJ2-2|.|TRBV20-1|few
CSAPGPANTGELFF
TGCAGTGCGCCCGGGCCTGCGAACACCGGGGAGCTGTTTTTT
>TRBJ2-1|.|TRBV28|.
CASRDTWGHNEQFF
TGTGCCAGCAGAGACACATGGGGTCACAATGAGCAGTTCTTC
>TRBJ1-2|.|TRBV25-1|few
CASSERGSGYTF
TGTGCCAGCAGTGAAAGGGGCAGCGGCTACACCTTC
>TRBJ2-5|.|TRBV12-5|.
CASGSRQDQETQYF
TGTGCTAGTGGTTCCAGACAGGATCAAGAGACCCAGTACTTC
>TRBJ2-3|.|TRBV20-1|.
CSARIGLVAESTDTQYF
TGCAGTGCTAGGATCGGGCTAGTGGCAGAGTCGACAGATACGCAGTATTTT
>TRBJ1-2|.|TRBV29-1|.
CSVPLGVFGYTF
TGCAGCGTTCCGTTGGGGGTCTTCGGCTACACCTTC
>TRBJ1-2|.|TRBV19|.
CASSRQSSFYGYTF
TGTGCCAGTAGTAGACAGTCTTCGTTCTATGGCTACACCTTC
>TRBJ2-7|.|TRBV6-1|.
CASSEQTYEQYF
TGTGCCAGCAGTGAACAAACCTACGAGCAGTACTTC
>TRBJ2-7|.|TRBV7-2|.
CASSLDLRWGEQYF
TGTGCCAGCAGCTTAGACCTACGTTGGGGCGAGCAGTACTTC
>TRBJ2-1|.|TRBV20-1|.
CSAGKKGGNEQFF
TGCAGTGCTGGGAAAAAAGGGGGCAATGAGCAGTTCTTC
>TRBJ2-7|TRBD1|TRBV4-1|.
CASSHFGTGDYEQYF
TGCGCCAGCAGCCATTTCGGGACAGGGGACTACGAGCAGTACTTC
>TRBJ1-1|.|TRBV6-1|few
CASALGTGDTEAFF
TGTGCCAGCGCTCTGGGAACAGGAGACACTGAAGCTTTCTTT
>TRBJ1-1|.|TRBV20-1|once
CSAARQSPTEAFF
TGCAGTGCTGCCCGACAGTCCCCCACTGAAGCTTTCTTT
>TRBJ2-3|.|TRBV6-1|.
CASSEGGEDTQYF
TGTGCCAGCAGTGAAGGAGGGGAAGATACGCAGTATTTT
>TRBJ1-5|.|TRBV7-2|.
CASSFSGTGNQPQHF
TGTGCCAGCAGCTTTTCAGGGACGGGCAATCAGCCCCAGCATTTT
>TRBJ2-3|.|TRBV7-9|many
CASSAGTDTQYF
TGTGCCAGCAGCGCGGGGACAGATACGCAGTATTTT
>TRBJ1-1|.|TRBV12-3/TRBV12-4|.
CASSLGTLGTEAFF
TGTGCCAGCAGTTTAGGAACGTTGGGCACTGAAGCTTTCTTT
>TRBJ1-1|.|TRBV11-3|.
CASSFGGILGNTEAFF
TGTGCCAGCAGCTTTGGGGGAATTCTCGGGAACACTGAAGCTTTCTTT
>TRBJ1-2|TRBD1|TRBV11-3|many
CASGPDRANYGYTF
TGTGCCAGCGGACCCGACAGGGCTAACTATGGCTACACCTTC
>TRBJ1-4|.|TRBV14|.
CASSDISQEKLFF
TGTGCCAGCAGCGACATATCCCAGGAAAAACTGTTTTTT
>TRBJ1-2|.|TRBV9|.
CASSVGSSGYTF
TGTGCCAGCAGCGTAGGATCTTCTGGCTACACCTTC
>TRBJ2-7|.|TRBV3-1|many
CASSHIYEQYF
TGTGCCAGCAGCCACATCTACGAGCAGTACTTC
>TRBJ2-4|.|TRBV29-1|many
CSFRRGNIQYF
TGCAGCTTCCGGAGGGGAAACATTCAGTACTTC
>TRBJ2-7|.|TRBV5-1|few
CASSSGGVEQYF
TGCGCCAGCAGCTCCGGAGGGGTCGAGCAGTACTTC
>TRBJ1-4|.|TRBV6-5|.
CASSSTGTEGEKLFF
TGTGCCAGCAGTTCAACCGGGACTGAGGGTGAAAAACTGTTTTTT
>TRBJ1-5|TRBD1|TRBV20-1|many
CSASDRGNQPQHF
TGCAGTGCTTCGGACAGGGGCAATCAGCCCCAGCATTTT
>TRBJ1-2|.|TRBV7-2|few
CASSRTGSGYDYTF
TGTGCCAGCAGCAGAACAGGGTCAGGCTATGACTACACCTTC
>TRBJ1-5|.|TRBV6-2/TRBV6-3|.
CASSPGTYRPQHF
TGTGCCAGCAGCCCTGGAACGTATCGGCCCCAGCATTTT
>TRBJ2-3|TRBD1|TRBV12-3/TRBV12-4|few
CASSPGTGIGDTQYF
TGTGCCAGCAGTCCAGGGACAGGGATTGGAGATACGCAGTATTTT
>TRBJ1-2|.|TRBV20-1|many
CSATPRGGAEYGYTF
TGCAGTGCTACCCCTCGAGGGGGGGCTGAGTATGGCTACACCTTC
>TRBJ1-6|.|TRBV9|.
CASSAGTFNSPLHF
TGTGCCAGCAGCGCCGGGACTTTTAATTCACCCCTCCACTTT
>TRBJ1-1|.|TRBV12-3/TRBV12-4|.
CASSFASEAFF
TGTGCCAGCAGTTTCGCCTCTGAAGCTTTCTTT
>TRBJ2-1|.|TRBV29-1|.
CSVSPTRYNEQFF
TGCAGCGTCTCTCCGACGAGATACAATGAGCAGTTCTTC
>TRBJ2-1|.|TRBV14|many
CASSPFVGRLLYNEQFF
TGTGCCAGCAGCCCCTTTGTCGGTAGATTACTCTACAATGAGCAGTTCTTC
>TRBJ2-5|.|TRBV20-1|.
CSASYGGGGFGKTQYF
TGCAGTGCTAGTTATGGGGGAGGGGGATTCGGGAAGACCCAGTACTTC
>TRBJ1-3|.|TRBV2|.
CASLQVGRQRNTIYF
TGTGCCAGCCTGCAGGTGGGGAGGCAACGAAACACCATATATTTT
>TRBJ1-3|.|TRBV7-2|.
CASSISGLGNTIYF
TGTGCCAGCAGCATCTCGGGACTTGGAAACACCATATATTTT
>TRBJ1-2|.|TRBV4-2|.
CASSQLRGVNGNYGYTF
TGTGCCAGCAGCCAACTTAGGGGGGTTAACGGGAACTATGGCTACACCTTC
>TRBJ2-2|.|TRBV5-1|.
CASSSLLAGELFF
TGCGCCAGCAGCTCCCTTCTCGCCGGGGAGCTGTTTTTT
>TRBJ2-3|TRBD1|TRBV11-2|.
CASRKPGQGTDTQYF
TGTGCCAGCAGAAAGCCGGGACAGGGAACAGATACGCAGTATTTT
>TRBJ1-5|.|TRBV20-1|once
CGARVSGYNQPQHF
TGCGGTGCTAGAGTTTCGGGTTATAATCAGCCCCAGCATTTT
>TRBJ1-1|.|TRBV29-1|.
CTYRRGGDEAFF
TGCACCTACCGACGGGGAGGAGATGAAGCTTTCTTT
>TRBJ2-5|.|TRBV6-2/TRBV6-3|.
CASSYYREETQYF
TGTGCCAGCAGTTATTACAGGGAAGAGACCCAGTACTTC
>TRBJ1-5|.|TRBV7-2|once
CASSLGLEQPQHF
TGCGCCAGCAGCTTAGGTCTAGAACAGCCCCAGCATTTT
>TRBJ1-1|.|TRBV20-1|few
CSASKGVNEAFF
TGCAGTGCTAGTAAGGGCGTAAATGAAGCTTTCTTT
>TRBJ1-1|.|TRBV3-1|.
CASSQGFVNTEAFF
TGTGCCAGCAGCCAAGGGTTCGTGAACACTGAAGCTTTCTTT
>TRBJ1-1|.|TRBV9|.
CASSVMPGMNTEAFF
TGTGCCAGCAGCGTAATGCCGGGGATGAACACTGAAGCTTTCTTT
>TRBJ1-2|TRBD1|TRBV6-5|.
CASRFDRDSGYTF
TGTGCCAGCAGATTCGACAGGGACAGTGGCTACACCTTC